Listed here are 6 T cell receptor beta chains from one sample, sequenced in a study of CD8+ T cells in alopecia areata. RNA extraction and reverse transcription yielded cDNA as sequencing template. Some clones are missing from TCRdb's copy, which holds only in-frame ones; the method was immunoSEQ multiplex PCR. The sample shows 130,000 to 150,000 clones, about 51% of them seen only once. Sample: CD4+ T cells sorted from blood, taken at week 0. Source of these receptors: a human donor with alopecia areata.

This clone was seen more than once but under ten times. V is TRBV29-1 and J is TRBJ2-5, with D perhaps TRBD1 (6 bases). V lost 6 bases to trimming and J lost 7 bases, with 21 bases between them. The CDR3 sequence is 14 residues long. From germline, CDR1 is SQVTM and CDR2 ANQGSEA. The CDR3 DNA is TGCAGCGTCCTCATTCCCGGGACACTAGGGACCCAGTACTTC. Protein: CSVLIPGTLGTQYF. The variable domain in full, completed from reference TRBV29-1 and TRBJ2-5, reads SAVISQKPSRDICQRGTSLTIQCQVDSQVTMMFWYRQQPGQSLTLIATANQGSEATYESGFVIDKFPISRPNLTFSTLTVSNMSPEDSSIYLCSVLIPGTLGTQYFGPGTRLLVL.

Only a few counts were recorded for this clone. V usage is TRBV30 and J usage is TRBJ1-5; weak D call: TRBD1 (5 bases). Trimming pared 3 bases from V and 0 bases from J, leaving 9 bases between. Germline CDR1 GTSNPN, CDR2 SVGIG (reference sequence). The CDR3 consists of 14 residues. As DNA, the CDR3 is TGTGCCTGGAGCCGTCAGGGTAGCAATCAGCCCCAGCATTTT. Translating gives CAWSRQGSNQPQHF.

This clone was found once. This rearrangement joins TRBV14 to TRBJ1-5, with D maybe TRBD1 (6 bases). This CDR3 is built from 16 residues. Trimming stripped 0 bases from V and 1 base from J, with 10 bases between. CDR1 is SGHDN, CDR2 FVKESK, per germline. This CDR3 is CASSQDQGPSNQPQHF. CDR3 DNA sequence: TGTGCCAGCAGCCAAGATCAGGGGCCCAGCAATCAGCCCCAGCATTTT.

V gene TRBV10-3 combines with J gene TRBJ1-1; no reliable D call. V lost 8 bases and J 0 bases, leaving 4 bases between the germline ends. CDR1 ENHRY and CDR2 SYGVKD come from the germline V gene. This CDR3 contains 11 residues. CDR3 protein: CAIGLNTEAFF. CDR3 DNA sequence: TGTGCCATCGGGCTGAACACTGAAGCTTTCTTT.

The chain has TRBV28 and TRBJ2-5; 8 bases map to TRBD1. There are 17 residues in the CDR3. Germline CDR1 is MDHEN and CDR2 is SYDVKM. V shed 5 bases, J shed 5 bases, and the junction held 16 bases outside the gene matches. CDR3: CASSPQIPQGAEETQYF. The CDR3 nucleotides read TGTGCCAGCAGTCCTCAGATCCCCCAGGGGGCGGAGGAGACCCAGTACTTC.

This CDR3 reads CSAQLVEQFF. CDR3 nucleotides: TGCAGCGCCCAACTCGTAGAGCAGTTCTTC. The gene calls are TRBV29-1 and TRBJ2-1; D is uncertain. V dropped 7 bases and J dropped 10 bases, with 11 bases sitting between them. Per germline, CDR1 SQVTM and CDR2 ANQGSEA. The length of the CDR3 is 10 residues.